This entry features one T cell receptor beta chain sequence. One end of the junction fails to match germline, which may point to a read error. The data stem from a study of T cell changes during pregnancy in multiple sclerosis. Clones were sequenced by immunoSEQ multiplex PCR, and TCRdb holds only the in-frame ones, with some missing. The repertoire holds tens of thousands of clones, with about nine tenths as singletons. Germline assignment: CDR1 SSHAT and CDR2 FNYEAQ (reference sequence). This CDR3 has 16 residues. This chain connects TRBV7-7 to TRBJ2-5, with 13 bases fitting TRBD2. The sequence was collected from a female donor in good health, enrolled as a control in a pregnancy study. Here the sequenced sample was CD4+ T cells from peripheral blood mononuclear cells, taken in the third trimester of pregnancy. CDR3 sequence: CASSHKLAGGPETQYF. The CDR3, as DNA: TGTGCTAGCAGCCACAAACTAGCGGGAGGGCCAGAGACCCAGTACTTC. Complete variable domain (other parts from reference TRBV7-7 and TRBJ2-5): GAGVSQSPRYKVTKRGQDVTLRCDPISSHATLYWYQQALGQGPEFLTYFNYEAQPDKSGLPSDRFSAERPEGSISTLTIQRTEQRDSAMYRCASSHKLAGGPETQYFGPGTRLLVL.